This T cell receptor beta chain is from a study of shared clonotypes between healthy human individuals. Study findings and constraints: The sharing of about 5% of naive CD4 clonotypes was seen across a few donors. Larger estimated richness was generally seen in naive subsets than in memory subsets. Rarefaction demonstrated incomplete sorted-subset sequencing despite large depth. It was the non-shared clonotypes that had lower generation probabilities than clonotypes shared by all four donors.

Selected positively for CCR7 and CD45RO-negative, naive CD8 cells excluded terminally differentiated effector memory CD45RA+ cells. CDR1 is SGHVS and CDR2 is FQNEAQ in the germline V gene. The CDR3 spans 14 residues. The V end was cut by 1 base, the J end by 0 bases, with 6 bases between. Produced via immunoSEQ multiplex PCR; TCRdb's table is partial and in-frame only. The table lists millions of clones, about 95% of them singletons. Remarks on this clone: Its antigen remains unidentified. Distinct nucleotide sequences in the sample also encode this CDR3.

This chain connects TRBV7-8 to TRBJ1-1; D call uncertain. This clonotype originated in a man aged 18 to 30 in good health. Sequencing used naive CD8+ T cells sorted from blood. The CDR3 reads CASSLEHLNTEAFF. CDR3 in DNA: TGTGCCAGCAGCTTAGAACATTTGAACACTGAAGCTTTCTTT.